One T cell receptor (beta chain) is described in this entry. The antigen remains undetermined. The source of the sample is a study of T cell responses to AZD1222 COVID-19 vaccine. Findings and caveats of the study: None of the repertoires were sampled until the peak T cell response had passed. Clonal diversity may have been underestimated, and the donors were mostly white British, with more females than males. Spike-specific TCR repertoires showed rising breadth and depth after two AZD1222 doses.

Method: immunoSEQ multiplex PCR; TCRdb's copy keeps in-frame clones and lacks some. This table holds roughly 170,000 clones, roughly 87% found once. Germline-derived CDR1 and CDR2 are DFQATT and SNEGSKA (reference sequence). With 3 bases removed from V and 3 bases from J, the gap between germline ends came to 5 bases. The length of the CDR3 is 11 residues. Here the sequenced sample was peripheral blood, taken on day 0 of AZD1222 vaccination. V gene TRBV20-1 combines with J gene TRBJ1-1, with unresolved D. This TCR derives from an adult in good health. CDR3 loop: CSARAHTEAFF. The CDR3 DNA reads TGCAGTGCTAGGGCACACACTGAAGCTTTCTTT.